The 10 T cell receptor beta chains below come from one sample, sequenced in a study of T cell responses to AZD1222 COVID-19 vaccine. Assay used: immunoSEQ multiplex PCR; TCRdb lists only in-frame clones, some missing. Of approximately 150,000 clones listed, around 84% are singletons. The sequenced sample was peripheral blood, obtained 28 days after the second AZD1222 dose. These receptors came from an adult who received the AZD1222 COVID-19 vaccine.

The chain couples TRBV2 to TRBJ1-2, with 7 bases fitting TRBD1. There are 15 residues in the CDR3. V trimming: 4 bases; J trimming: 6 bases; junction bases outside the gene matches: 11. Germline CDR1 reads SNHLY; CDR2 reads FYNNEI. The CDR3 protein is CASSGTGDRGNGYTF. CDR3 DNA sequence: TGTGCCAGCAGTGGGACAGGTGATCGAGGAAATGGCTACACCTTC.

The genes are TRBV18 and TRBJ1-5; a possible D gene is TRBD1 (5 bases). V lost 6 bases and J lost 1, with 10 bases in between. The CDR3 consists of 14 residues. The germline CDR1 and CDR2 sequences are KGHSH and LQKENI. The CDR3 region has the DNA TGTGCCAGCTCCTCGGGACCGAGCAATCAGCCCCAGCATTTT. Its translation: CASSSGPSNQPQHF.

Here the CDR3 DNA reads TGTGCCAGCAGTCCGACACTAACGAATGAAAAACTGTTTTTT. Protein: CASSPTLTNEKLFF. The gene calls are TRBV6-5 and TRBJ1-4; unclear D gene. The CDR3 runs 14 residues. Trimming took 5 bases from V and 5 from J, leaving 12 bases between them. CDR1 MNHEY and CDR2 SVGAGI come from the germline V gene.

V and J are TRBV4-2 and TRBJ2-6, with D possibly TRBD2 on 6 matching bases. The germline V gene has CDR1 LGHNA and CDR2 YNFKEQ. The V gene lost 1 base and the J gene lost 0 bases, with 10 bases spanning the gap. The CDR3 extends over 17 amino acids. CDR3 region: CASSQVAGNSGANVLTF. CDR3 nucleotides: TGTGCCAGCAGCCAAGTTGCGGGGAACTCTGGGGCCAACGTCCTGACTTTC.

This sequence joins TRBV9 and TRBJ2-7; the match to TRBD1 covers 10 bases. Germline CDR1 reads SGDLS; CDR2 reads YYNGEE. V shed 0 bases and J 4 bases; nucleotides not matched to a gene: 4. The CDR3 runs 15 residues. The CDR3 coding sequence is TGTGCCAGCAGCGTAGGAGGGACAGGGGAGTACGAGCAGTACTTC. Protein product: CASSVGGTGEYEQYF.

As concerns this clone: Other DNA sequences of this sample code for an identical CDR3. J is TRBJ2-3 and V is TRBV10-3, with TRBD1 matching over 9 bases. Per germline, CDR1 ENHRY and CDR2 SYGVKD. V was pared by 8 bases and J by 2 bases, with 5 bases of the junction left unmatched. The CDR3 sequence is 14 residues long. CDR3 DNA sequence: TGTGCCATCTCTGGGACAGGGACCACAGATACGCAGTATTTT. It is translated as CAISGTGTTDTQYF.

This clone was picked up a small number of times. The chain recombines TRBV30 with TRBJ1-5; tentatively, D is TRBD1 (6 bases). Looked up from germline, CDR1 is GTSNPN and CDR2 is SVGIG (reference sequence). This CDR3 contains 14 residues. V lost 2 bases to trimming and J lost 5 bases, with 13 bases between them. CDR3 DNA sequence: TGTGCCTGGAGTACCCACAGGGAGGATCAGCCCCAGCATTTT. Translation: CAWSTHREDQPQHF.

CDR3 DNA: TGTGCCAGCAGCCCCCCGACTAGCGGGGGGTACAATGAGCAGTTCTTC. Its translation is CASSPPTSGGYNEQFF. The chain combines TRBV13 with TRBJ2-1; 13 positions agree with TRBD2. Germline CDR1 reads PRHDT; CDR2 reads FYEKMQ (reference sequence). V trimming: 5 bases; J trimming: 4 bases; junction bases outside the gene matches: 5. The CDR3 loop spans 16 amino acids.

The chain has TRBV7-2 and TRBJ2-5, with TRBD2 identical over 8 bases. With 4 bases clipped from V and 3 bases from J, the junction kept 1 base outside the gene matches. The CDR3 length is 13 residues. Germline CDR1 SGHTA, CDR2 FQGNSA. This CDR3 reads CASSWTSKETQYF. The CDR3 nucleotides are TGTGCCAGCAGCTGGACTAGCAAAGAGACCCAGTACTTC.

The V gene is TRBV7-2, the J gene TRBJ2-1, with 7 bases aligning to TRBD1. The junction had 11 bases not matched to a gene; V was cut back by 7 bases and J by 5 bases. Germline V lookup: CDR1 SGHTA, CDR2 FQGNSA. The CDR3 contains 15 residues. The CDR3 reads CASTRQGSLNNEQFF. The CDR3 bases are TGTGCCAGCACCCGACAGGGAAGTTTGAACAATGAGCAGTTCTTC.